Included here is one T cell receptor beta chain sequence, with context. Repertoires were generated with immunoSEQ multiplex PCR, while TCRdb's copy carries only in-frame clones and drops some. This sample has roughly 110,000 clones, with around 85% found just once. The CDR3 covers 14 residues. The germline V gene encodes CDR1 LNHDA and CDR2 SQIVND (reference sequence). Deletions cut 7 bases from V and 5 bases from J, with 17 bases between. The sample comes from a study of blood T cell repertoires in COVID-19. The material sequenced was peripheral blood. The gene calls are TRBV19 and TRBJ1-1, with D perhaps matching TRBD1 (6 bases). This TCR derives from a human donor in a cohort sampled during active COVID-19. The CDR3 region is CASKIRGALTEAFF. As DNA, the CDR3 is TGTGCCAGTAAAATCAGGGGAGCGTTGACTGAAGCTTTCTTT.